These 17 T cell receptor beta chains share one sample of origin, sequenced in a study of resident and recirculating memory T cells in vitiligo. Measured with immunoSEQ multiplex PCR; TCRdb has only the in-frame clones, and not every one. The sample holds roughly 42,000 clones, 85% to 95% seen once. Sample: blood. The receptors originated from a male donor with vitiligo.

This chain links TRBV7-2 with TRBJ2-2; D unresolved. The length of the CDR3 is 13 residues. Trimming removed 5 bases from V and 4 bases from J, with 8 bases in between. Per germline, CDR1 SGHTA and CDR2 FQGNSA. The CDR3 DNA sequence: TGTGCCAGCAGCGCAACAGCCACCGGGGAGCTGTTTTTT. Its protein is CASSATATGELFF.

In this sample, this clone turned up once. The V call is TRBV7-2, the J call TRBJ2-5; 7 bases map to TRBD1. With 6 bases clipped from V and 0 bases from J, the junction kept 7 bases outside the gene matches. The CDR3 consists of 15 residues. Germline-derived CDR1 and CDR2 are SGHTA and FQGNSA. This chain's CDR3 is CASSQGQLYQETQYF. As DNA, the CDR3 is TGTGCCAGCAGTCAGGGACAGCTGTACCAAGAGACCCAGTACTTC.

The chain joins TRBV5-1 to TRBJ1-3, with TRBD1 identical over 7 bases. This CDR3 spans 14 amino acids. Trimming at V came to 7 bases and at J to 0 bases, leaving 4 bases not matched to a gene. Per germline, CDR1 SGHRS and CDR2 YFSETQ. As DNA, the CDR3 is TGCGCCAGCCGGGACAGCGGCTCTGGAAACACCATATATTTT. Translated: CASRDSGSGNTIYF.

This clone showed up just once. The rearrangement uses TRBV5-4 and TRBJ2-1; D is undetermined. The germline CDR1 and CDR2 sequences are SGHNT and YYREEE (reference sequence). The length of the CDR3 is 15 residues. Trimming took off 2 bases at V and 6 bases at J, with 15 bases between the two ends. CDR3 sequence reads: CASSLNNLATNEQFF. CDR3 nucleotide sequence: TGTGCCAGCAGCTTAAATAATTTAGCCACCAATGAGCAGTTCTTC.

This rearrangement joins TRBV5-4 to TRBJ2-5; D is possibly TRBD2 (7 bases). CDR3 length equals 15 residues. With 1 base removed from V and 1 base from J, the gap between germline ends came to 11 bases. Germline V gives CDR1 SGHNT, CDR2 YYREEE (reference sequence). CDR3 nucleotides: TGTGCCAGCAGCTTGTCCCGGGGGGCCCAAGAGACCCAGTACTTC. This codes for CASSLSRGAQETQYF.

The chain uses TRBV5-1 and TRBJ1-2, with 10 positions matching TRBD1. CDR1 SGHRS and CDR2 YFSETQ come from the germline V gene. Trimming at V came to 3 bases and at J to 4 bases, leaving 15 bases not matched to a gene. The CDR3 contains 18 residues. The CDR3 nucleotides are TGCGCCAGCAGCTGGGATAGACAGGGGGCTAACCGGGTCTATGGCTACACCTTC. Encoded protein: CASSWDRQGANRVYGYTF. The variable domain in full, with the rest retrieved from reference TRBV5-1 and TRBJ1-2, is KAGVTQTPRYLIKTRGQQVTLSCSPISGHRSVSWYQQTPGQGLQFLFEYFSETQRNKGNFPGRFSGRQFSNSRSEMNVSTLELGDSALYLCASSWDRQGANRVYGYTFGSGTRLTVV.

The gene calls are TRBV6-6 and TRBJ2-1, with 9 bases identical to TRBD2. The J segment lost 4 bases and the V segment lost 8 bases, leaving 6 bases of the junction unmatched. The CDR3 is 14 residues long. Germline-derived CDR1 and CDR2 are MNHNY and SVGAGI (reference sequence). CDR3 loop: CASGSGGLYNEQFF. The CDR3 DNA reads TGTGCCAGCGGCAGCGGGGGGTTGTACAATGAGCAGTTCTTC.

By share, this clone counts as medium-sized (0.01 to 0.1%). The chain links TRBV13 to TRBJ1-2, with a weak D call TRBD1 (6 bases). The CDR3 covers 15 residues. Germline CDR1 and CDR2: PRHDT and FYEKMQ (reference sequence). The V end lost 3 bases, the J end lost 3 bases, and 14 bases lay between the germline ends. The CDR3 loop is CASSLREQGYYGYTF. CDR3 coding DNA: TGTGCCAGCAGCTTGCGTGAACAGGGCTACTATGGCTACACCTTC.

This chain connects TRBV5-6 to TRBJ2-7; 14 bases are shared with TRBD2. The CDR3 is 15 amino acids. Trimming removed 4 bases from V and 3 bases from J; junction bases left unmatched: 3. The germline V gene encodes CDR1 SGHDT and CDR2 YYEEEE. This CDR3 is CASSRGLAGDYEQYF. In nucleotides, the CDR3 is TGTGCCAGCAGCCGGGGACTAGCGGGGGACTACGAGCAGTACTTC. Full variable domain (rest looked up from reference TRBV5-6 and TRBJ2-7): DAGVTQSPTHLIKTRGQQVTLRCSPKSGHDTVSWYQQALGQGPQFIFQYYEEEERQRGNFPDRFSGHQFPNYSSELNVNALLLGDSALYLCASSRGLAGDYEQYFGPGTRLTVT.

This chain joins TRBV27 and TRBJ2-1; 10 positions agree with TRBD1. Unmatched junction bases numbered 4, after V lost 3 bases and J lost 8 bases. Germline V gene sequence: CDR1 MNHEY, CDR2 SMNVEV (reference sequence). The CDR3 is 14 residues long. CDR3 nucleotide sequence: TGTGCCAGCAGTTTGACAGGGGGCGCCGATGAGCAGTTCTTC. Translating gives CASSLTGGADEQFF.

CDR3 in amino acids: CASSLEGVRYEQYF. CDR3 in DNA: TGTGCCAGCAGCTTGGAAGGGGTCCGTTACGAGCAGTACTTC. The rearrangement joins TRBV5-4 to TRBJ2-7; weak D call: TRBD1 (5 bases). This CDR3 comprises 14 residues. Germline V CDR1 and CDR2: SGHNT, YYREEE (reference sequence). Trimming removed 0 bases at V and 4 bases at J, with 11 bases between.

The V and J genes are TRBV6-5 and TRBJ1-5; TRBD1 matches 9 bases. Germline V gene data show CDR1 as MNHEY and CDR2 as SVGAGI. CDR3 length: 15 residues. The J segment lost 7 bases and the V segment lost 6 bases, leaving 10 bases of the junction unmatched. The CDR3 spells CASRPGQGWTQPQHF. The CDR3 DNA sequence: TGTGCCAGCAGACCTGGACAGGGGTGGACGCAGCCCCAGCATTTT.

V and J are TRBV4-3 and TRBJ1-2; no clear D. CDR3 size: 15 residues. Trimming took 0 bases from V and 7 from J, leaving 15 bases between them. The V gene's germline CDR1 is LGHNA and CDR2 YSLEER. The DNA for the CDR3 is TGCGCCAGCAGCCAAGATTTTCGGGAGAGCTTTGGCTACACCTTC. As protein: CASSQDFRESFGYTF.

CDR3: CASSSFIARDFVTDTQYF. CDR3 sequence (DNA): TGTGCCAGCAGCTCGTTTATCGCGCGGGACTTCGTCACAGATACGCAGTATTTT. This sequence joins TRBV7-2 and TRBJ2-3; tentative D call: TRBD2 (6 bases). With 4 bases removed from V and 2 bases from J, the gap between germline ends came to 22 bases. Germline lookup yields CDR1 SGHTA and CDR2 FQGNSA. CDR3 length: 18 amino acids.

The CDR3 reads CASSSGQGGHNEQFF. In nucleotides, the CDR3 is TGCGCCAGCAGCTCGGGACAGGGGGGACACAATGAGCAGTTCTTC. The rearrangement joins TRBV5-1 to TRBJ2-1, with 11 bases identical to TRBD1. The germline CDR1 and CDR2 sequences are SGHRS and YFSETQ. V shed 3 bases, J shed 5 bases, and the junction held 4 bases outside the gene matches. The CDR3 is 15 residues long.

V gene TRBV4-3 combines with J gene TRBJ1-6, with 7 bases that match TRBD1. Germline trimming cut 0 bases from V and 10 bases from J; bases unmatched to any gene: 15. The CDR3 is 18 residues long. The germline V gene has CDR1 LGHNA and CDR2 YSLEER. For the CDR3, the DNA is TGCGCCAGCAGCCAAGACACCTCCGACAGGGTATGGTACTCACCCCTCCACTTT. Translated, it gives CASSQDTSDRVWYSPLHF.

This clone has just a few counts. The gene calls are TRBV5-1 and TRBJ2-3, with 10 bases identical to TRBD1. This CDR3 contains 15 residues. The junction had 6 bases not matched to a gene; V was cut back by 4 bases and J by 4 bases. Germline V gene data show CDR1 as SGHRS and CDR2 as YFSETQ. Written as DNA, the CDR3 is TGCGCCAGCAGCCGACTGACAGGGGGCGCAGATACGCAGTATTTT. This codes for CASSRLTGGADTQYF.